This note documents a single T cell receptor (beta chain) sequence. The antigen is unknown. Calling Graves' hyperthyroidism stable meant ophthalmopathy did not progress within 18 months. In making diagnoses, clinical symptoms, serum thyroxine and TRAb, thyroid ultrasound and orbital computed tomography were all used. CDR1 is LNHDA and CDR2 is SQIVND in the germline V gene (reference sequence). Trimming took off 5 bases at V and 8 bases at J, with 16 bases between the two ends. The CDR3 loop spans 14 amino acids. Authors of the study amplified TCR beta CDR3 regions from RNA transcripts. The HTBI primer set drove a first-round RT-PCR of the TCR CDR3. TCRdb re-called the multiplex PCR reads with MiXCR, one entry per CDR3 protein. There are under 800,000 distinct CDR3 sequences in the sample; around 15% occur only once, and roughly 10% lies in the top ten. This sample was included in a study of T cells in Graves' hyperthyroidism and ophthalmopathy.

Study findings and constraints: Ophthalmopathy onset followed model prediction by a median roughly 6 months.

This receptor was identified in a young woman with Graves' hyperthyroidism. This sequence joins TRBV19 and TRBJ2-1; D gene uncertain. Material for sequencing was blood. The CDR3 DNA sequence: TGTGCCAGTAGTTCACCCCCCCCTCCGTATGAGCAGTTCTTC. Translated: CASSSPPPPYEQFF.